This T cell receptor (beta chain) was profiled in a study of T cells in tuberculosis (dated by TCRdb to between 2017 and 2018). Looking at the study overall: In the study, CD1B tetramers and high-throughput TCR immunosequencing were combined to characterize T cells specific for the mycobacterial lipid antigen glucose monomycolate (GMM). IGRA-negative adolescents, IGRA-positive adolescents with latent tuberculosis and adults with active tuberculosis, some ten per group, were compared in a South African clinical cohort. The full study reports these points: Active tuberculosis TCR-alpha repertoires showed smaller mean NN-distances to GMM-specific TCRs than IGRA-negative controls, suggesting clonal expansion of these TCRs. The smaller NN-distances in active tuberculosis patients were driven in part by shorter CDR3-alpha lengths, while the difference seen for TCR-beta was not statistically significant. With the diverse GMM-specific repertoire as input, a classifier achieved under 90% accuracy (AUROC about 0.93), whereas GEM motif frequencies as input gave around 69% accuracy. Clinical samples were selected based on which cryopreserved specimens were available, and the active tuberculosis cases were adults whereas the controls were adolescents.

As to this clone: The antigen it recognizes is unknown. Base qualities are not at hand, and no much larger clone is one base apart.

The immunoSEQ multiplex PCR assay was used to generate TCR libraries, with TCR-beta and/or TCR-alpha/delta assays applied to each sample. The amplified TCR libraries were sequenced using the Illumina high-throughput platform. The authors' analysis ran thus. Clustering and dimensionality reduction relied on pairwise TCRdist distances among GMM-specific receptors from T cells that were either sorted ex vivo or expanded in vitro. Each clinical repertoire was assigned a mean NN-distance score, defined as the average TCRdist to the nearest 10% of tetramer-positive reference sequences. To compute GEM TCR motif frequency, the fraction of unique TCRs matching known GEM sequences by V/J usage and CDR3 length was calculated. Linear discriminant analysis with leave-one-out cross-validation, implemented in scikit-learn, was used to classify active tuberculosis. Entries here come from immuneACCESS through TCRdb and include only in-frame sequences with V and J called. Some clones fail to appear in such tables; in the studies checked, an unresolved V gene covers under half of the shortfall, and the cause of the remainder is unknown. The DNA was the basis for D and trimming; V, J and clone size are from that table. In all, the sample holds 30,000 to 45,000 clones, and 94% of those were seen once. The top ten constitute about 12% of the sample.

CDR1 and CDR2, per the germline V gene (reference sequence), are MNHEY and SMNVEV. The CDR3 contains 16 residues, cysteine and phenylalanine counted. The CDR3 DNA has 48 bases and is translated from base 1. The V and J ends are trimmed by 3 bases and 3 bases, leaving 15 bases between them. At study entry, adolescents were screened for latent tuberculosis infection using a tuberculin skin test and the QuantiFERON-TB GOLD In-Tube IGRA. Unsorted cryopreserved PBMC were immunosequenced, covering on average roughly 100,000 T cells per clinical donor. Eleven high schools in the Worcester region of the Western Cape, South Africa, served as enrollment sites for adolescents aged 12 to 18 years. Approximately ten adolescents infected with M. tuberculosis and about 10 uninfected adolescents were chosen and matched for age and sex. PBMC from adolescents were isolated by density centrifugation from freshly drawn heparinized blood and were then cryopreserved.

The source material was PBMCs. The V and J segments used are TRBV27 and TRBJ1-5; 6 matching bases give a weak D call of TRBD1. The origin of this receptor is a donor aged 10-29 years with latent tuberculosis or without tuberculosis infection. Some clones in this sample may be carry-over from other donors' samples. The CDR3 sequence is CASSFRAGDVNQPQHF. The DNA sequence follows: TGTGCCAGCAGTTTCAGGGCAGGGGATGTCAATCAGCCCCAGCATTTT.